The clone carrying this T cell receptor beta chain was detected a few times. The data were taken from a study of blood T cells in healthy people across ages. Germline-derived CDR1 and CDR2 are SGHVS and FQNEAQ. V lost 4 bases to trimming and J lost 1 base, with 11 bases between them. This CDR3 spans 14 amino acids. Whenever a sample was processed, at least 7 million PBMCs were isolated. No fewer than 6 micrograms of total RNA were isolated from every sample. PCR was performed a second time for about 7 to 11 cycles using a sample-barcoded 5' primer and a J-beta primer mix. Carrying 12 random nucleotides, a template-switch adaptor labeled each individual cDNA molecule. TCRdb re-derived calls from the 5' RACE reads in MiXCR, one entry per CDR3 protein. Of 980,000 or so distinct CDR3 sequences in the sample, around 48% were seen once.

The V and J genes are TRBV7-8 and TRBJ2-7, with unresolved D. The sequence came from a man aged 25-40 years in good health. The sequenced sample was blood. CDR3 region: CASSSDGTSYEQYF. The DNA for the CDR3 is TGTGCCAGCAGCTCAGACGGAACATCCTACGAGCAGTACTTC.